This is a list of T cell receptor beta chains from one sample in a study of shared clonotypes between healthy human individuals. Clones were sequenced by immunoSEQ multiplex PCR, and TCRdb holds only the in-frame ones, with some missing. The sample lists about 1,900,000 clones; around 96% were seen once. The sample taken for sequencing was naive CD8+ T cells sorted from blood. All receptors come from a young man in good health. CDR3s include the opening cysteine and the closing phenylalanine or tryptophan. The order of the fields is D gene, CDR3 length, J gene, V gene, clone size, CDR3 DNA, CDR3 protein. A D gene is named only where the DNA matches it firmly. Clone size is shown for a subset of rows, as once, few, many or a class of expanded clone.

d_call: TRBD1; cdr3_length: 14; j_call: TRBJ2-7; v_call: TRBV4-1; clone_size: NA; cdr3_nt: TGCGCCAGCAGCTGGGACAGGGGGACCTACGAGCAGTACTTC; cdr3_aa: CASSWDRGTYEQYF
d_call: NA; cdr3_length: 13; j_call: TRBJ1-5; v_call: TRBV4-3; clone_size: once; cdr3_nt: TGCGCCAGCAGCCAAGATGGAAATCAGCCCCAGCATTTT; cdr3_aa: CASSQDGNQPQHF
d_call: NA; cdr3_length: 12; j_call: TRBJ2-7; v_call: TRBV27; clone_size: NA; cdr3_nt: TGTGCCAGCAGTCAAGGGGGTTATGAGCAGTACTTC; cdr3_aa: CASSQGGYEQYF
d_call: TRBD1; cdr3_length: 14; j_call: TRBJ1-1; v_call: TRBV19; clone_size: NA; cdr3_nt: TGTGCCAGTAGTATCGCCACAGGGGACACTGAAGCTTTCTTT; cdr3_aa: CASSIATGDTEAFF
d_call: TRBD2; cdr3_length: 15; j_call: TRBJ2-1; v_call: TRBV6-4; clone_size: NA; cdr3_nt: TGTGCCAGCAGTGCACTAGCGGGGGGGCCCAATGAGCAGTTCTTC; cdr3_aa: CASSALAGGPNEQFF
d_call: TRBD2; cdr3_length: 13; j_call: TRBJ2-1; v_call: TRBV7-6; clone_size: NA; cdr3_nt: TGTGCCAGCAGCGCGGGACTAGTCAATGAGCAGTTCTTC; cdr3_aa: CASSAGLVNEQFF
d_call: TRBD1; cdr3_length: 14; j_call: TRBJ1-2; v_call: TRBV11-2; clone_size: NA; cdr3_nt: TGTGCCAGCAGCTCGGGACAGAACCCCTATGGCTACACCTTC; cdr3_aa: CASSSGQNPYGYTF
d_call: TRBD2; cdr3_length: 16; j_call: TRBJ2-1; v_call: TRBV9; clone_size: NA; cdr3_nt: TGTGCCAGCAGCGCTTCGGCTAGCTGGGAGGGTAATGAGCAGTTCTTC; cdr3_aa: CASSASASWEGNEQFF
d_call: NA; cdr3_length: 17; j_call: TRBJ1-3; v_call: TRBV28; clone_size: NA; cdr3_nt: TGTGCCAGCAGTTTATCAGGCGGATCCAGCTCTGGAAACACCATATATTTT; cdr3_aa: CASSLSGGSSSGNTIYF
d_call: NA; cdr3_length: 16; j_call: TRBJ1-4; v_call: TRBV6-5; clone_size: NA; cdr3_nt: TGTGCCAGCAGTTACTCGTCCGGGACCAGTAATGAAAAACTGTTTTTT; cdr3_aa: CASSYSSGTSNEKLFF
d_call: NA; cdr3_length: 14; j_call: TRBJ2-7; v_call: TRBV9; clone_size: NA; cdr3_nt: TGTGCCAGCAGCGCGCGGGACCACTCCTACGAGCAGTACTTC; cdr3_aa: CASSARDHSYEQYF
d_call: NA; cdr3_length: 17; j_call: TRBJ2-2; v_call: TRBV16; clone_size: NA; cdr3_nt: TGTGCCAGCAGCCAATCCTTATCGACAGGGAACACCGGGGAGCTGTTTTTT; cdr3_aa: CASSQSLSTGNTGELFF
d_call: TRBD2; cdr3_length: 16; j_call: TRBJ2-5; v_call: TRBV9; clone_size: NA; cdr3_nt: TGTGCCAGCAGCAAAGAGGCCCTAGCGGGGGGGGAGACCCAGTACTTC; cdr3_aa: CASSKEALAGGETQYF
d_call: NA; cdr3_length: 12; j_call: TRBJ2-5; v_call: TRBV5-1; clone_size: NA; cdr3_nt: TGCGCCAGCAGTCTCAACGGAGAGACCCAGTACTTC; cdr3_aa: CASSLNGETQYF
d_call: NA; cdr3_length: 15; j_call: TRBJ1-2; v_call: TRBV28; clone_size: NA; cdr3_nt: TGTGCCAGCAGTTTAAGTAAGGGAATGGACTATGGCTACACCTTC; cdr3_aa: CASSLSKGMDYGYTF
d_call: NA; cdr3_length: 12; j_call: TRBJ2-2; v_call: TRBV13; clone_size: NA; cdr3_nt: TGTGCCAGCAGCTTACCTGTGGGGGAGCTGTTTTTT; cdr3_aa: CASSLPVGELFF
d_call: NA; cdr3_length: 13; j_call: TRBJ2-1; v_call: TRBV28; clone_size: NA; cdr3_nt: TGTGCCAGCAGAACCGCTGGGACACTAGAGCAGTTCTTC; cdr3_aa: CASRTAGTLEQFF
d_call: NA; cdr3_length: 14; j_call: TRBJ1-5; v_call: TRBV6-1; clone_size: NA; cdr3_nt: TGTGCCAGCAGTGAAGGGCAGGGGAGGCAGCCCCAGCATTTT; cdr3_aa: CASSEGQGRQPQHF
d_call: NA; cdr3_length: 13; j_call: TRBJ2-1; v_call: TRBV10-3; clone_size: NA; cdr3_nt: TGTGCCATCAGTATAGACCACGGTAATGAGCAGTTCTTC; cdr3_aa: CAISIDHGNEQFF
d_call: NA; cdr3_length: 15; j_call: TRBJ1-2; v_call: TRBV11-2; clone_size: NA; cdr3_nt: TGTGCCAGCAGTTTTCCCCTGGCGGCTCGAGAGGGCTACACCTTC; cdr3_aa: CASSFPLAAREGYTF
d_call: TRBD2; cdr3_length: 15; j_call: TRBJ2-1; v_call: TRBV2; clone_size: NA; cdr3_nt: TGTGCCAGCAGTGAAAGGGCGGGAGCCTACAATGAGCAGTTCTTC; cdr3_aa: CASSERAGAYNEQFF
d_call: TRBD1; cdr3_length: 16; j_call: TRBJ2-1; v_call: TRBV4-1; clone_size: NA; cdr3_nt: TGCGCCAGCAGCCTTCTACGGGGGACAGGGGGCTATGAGCAGTTCTTC; cdr3_aa: CASSLLRGTGGYEQFF
d_call: NA; cdr3_length: 18; j_call: TRBJ2-1; v_call: TRBV7-5; clone_size: NA; cdr3_nt: NA; cdr3_aa: CARSYYPCPKNCYNEQFF
d_call: NA; cdr3_length: 14; j_call: TRBJ1-5; v_call: TRBV9; clone_size: NA; cdr3_nt: TGTGCCAGCAGCGTAGGTGGGGAAGATCAGCCCCAGCATTTT; cdr3_aa: CASSVGGEDQPQHF
d_call: TRBD1; cdr3_length: 15; j_call: TRBJ1-5; v_call: TRBV6-5; clone_size: NA; cdr3_nt: TGTGCCAGCGCCTATGGGACAGGGGCCAATCAGCCCCAGCATTTT; cdr3_aa: CASAYGTGANQPQHF
d_call: NA; cdr3_length: 13; j_call: TRBJ2-1; v_call: TRBV4-1; clone_size: NA; cdr3_nt: TGCGCCAGCAGCCACGGACCCGGGGATGAGCAGTTCTTC; cdr3_aa: CASSHGPGDEQFF
d_call: NA; cdr3_length: 13; j_call: TRBJ2-2; v_call: TRBV6-5; clone_size: NA; cdr3_nt: TGTGCCAGCAGTTCGGCGAACACCGGGGAGCTGTTTTTT; cdr3_aa: CASSSANTGELFF
d_call: NA; cdr3_length: 16; j_call: TRBJ2-5; v_call: TRBV14; clone_size: NA; cdr3_nt: TGTGCCAGCAGCCAAGATCAGAAGGGGCTGACAGAGACCCAGTACTTC; cdr3_aa: CASSQDQKGLTETQYF
d_call: TRBD2; cdr3_length: 17; j_call: TRBJ2-4; v_call: TRBV4-1; clone_size: NA; cdr3_nt: TGCGCCAGCAGCCAAGTAATGGCTAGCGGGGCCAAAAACATTCAGTACTTC; cdr3_aa: CASSQVMASGAKNIQYF
d_call: NA; cdr3_length: 13; j_call: TRBJ1-1; v_call: TRBV6-5; clone_size: NA; cdr3_nt: TGTGCCAGCAGTCAACAGGTAAACACTGAAGCTTTCTTT; cdr3_aa: CASSQQVNTEAFF
d_call: TRBD1; cdr3_length: 14; j_call: TRBJ2-1; v_call: TRBV7-9; clone_size: NA; cdr3_nt: TGTGCCAGCAGCCCTAGGGACAGGTACAATGAGCAGTTCTTC; cdr3_aa: CASSPRDRYNEQFF
d_call: NA; cdr3_length: 14; j_call: TRBJ2-3; v_call: TRBV5-1; clone_size: NA; cdr3_nt: TGCGCCAGCAGTACAGGGATGGGAGCAGATACGCAGTATTTT; cdr3_aa: CASSTGMGADTQYF
d_call: NA; cdr3_length: 13; j_call: TRBJ1-1; v_call: TRBV29-1; clone_size: NA; cdr3_nt: TGCAGCGCGCCCAGCGGGATGAACACTGAAGCTTTCTTT; cdr3_aa: CSAPSGMNTEAFF
d_call: NA; cdr3_length: 13; j_call: TRBJ1-1; v_call: TRBV30; clone_size: NA; cdr3_nt: TGTGCCTGGGCCGCGGGGTCTAGGACTGAAGCTTTCTTT; cdr3_aa: CAWAAGSRTEAFF
d_call: NA; cdr3_length: 15; j_call: TRBJ2-7; v_call: TRBV9; clone_size: NA; cdr3_nt: TGTGCCAGCAGCGCCGAGTGGGGCCAATCCTACGAGCAGTACTTC; cdr3_aa: CASSAEWGQSYEQYF
d_call: NA; cdr3_length: 14; j_call: TRBJ2-2; v_call: TRBV29-1; clone_size: NA; cdr3_nt: TGCAGCGTTGAGGAGACAACGAACACCGGGGAGCTGTTTTTT; cdr3_aa: CSVEETTNTGELFF
d_call: TRBD2; cdr3_length: 15; j_call: TRBJ2-7; v_call: TRBV13; clone_size: NA; cdr3_nt: TGTGCCAGCAGCTCCGCCGGAGCGGGAGCCTACGAGCAGTACTTC; cdr3_aa: CASSSAGAGAYEQYF
d_call: TRBD2; cdr3_length: 16; j_call: TRBJ2-2; v_call: TRBV18; clone_size: NA; cdr3_nt: TGTGCCAGCTCACACGGGACTAGCGGGAGTATCGGGGAGCTGTTTTTT; cdr3_aa: CASSHGTSGSIGELFF
d_call: NA; cdr3_length: 14; j_call: TRBJ2-7; v_call: TRBV29-1; clone_size: NA; cdr3_nt: TGCAGCGTTGTGTTGGGCAGCCAACTTGTAGAGCAGTACTTC; cdr3_aa: CSVVLGSQLVEQYF
d_call: NA; cdr3_length: 13; j_call: TRBJ2-7; v_call: TRBV4-3; clone_size: few; cdr3_nt: TGCGCCAGCAGCCAGTCTAGTTTCGGCGAGCAGTACTTC; cdr3_aa: CASSQSSFGEQYF
d_call: NA; cdr3_length: 14; j_call: TRBJ2-7; v_call: TRBV27; clone_size: NA; cdr3_nt: TGTGCCAGCAGGATGACAGGGGACTACTACGAGCAGTACTTC; cdr3_aa: CASRMTGDYYEQYF
d_call: NA; cdr3_length: 17; j_call: TRBJ1-2; v_call: TRBV27; clone_size: NA; cdr3_nt: TGTGCCAGCAGTTTATCCTTGGGGGACAAAGGGGACTATGGCTACACCTTC; cdr3_aa: CASSLSLGDKGDYGYTF